Each of the 25 T cell receptor beta chains below was sequenced from the same sample in a study of blood T cell repertoires in COVID-19. Assay used: immunoSEQ multiplex PCR; TCRdb lists only in-frame clones, some missing. This table has 130,000 or so clones, around 85% appearing once. Sequenced material: peripheral blood. These receptor sequences come from a human donor in a cohort sampled during active COVID-19.

The V call is TRBV11-3, the J call TRBJ2-3; TRBD2 matches at 9 bases. Germline CDR1 is SGHNT and CDR2 is YENEEA. V dropped 2 bases and J dropped 5; count of bases not matched to a gene: 11. The CDR3 extends over 17 amino acids. The CDR3, as DNA: TGTGCCAGCAGCTTAACTTTGGGCGGGAGGGAGGAAGATACGCAGTATTTT. The encoded protein is CASSLTLGGREEDTQYF. Combining the CDR3 with reference TRBV11-3 and TRBJ2-3 gives the whole variable domain EAGVVQSPRYKIIEKKQPVAFWCNPISGHNTLYWYLQNLGQGPELLIRYENEEAVDDSQLPKDRFSAERLKGVDSTLKIQPAELGDSAVYLCASSLTLGGREEDTQYFGPGTRLTVL.

The rearrangement uses TRBV5-4 and TRBJ2-1; 7 bases match TRBD1. The CDR3 is 15 residues long. Germline CDR1 SGHNT, CDR2 YYREEE (reference sequence). V shed 4 bases and J 9 bases; nucleotides not matched to a gene: 13. CDR3 residues: CASSTETGRSGEQFF. The CDR3 nucleotides are TGTGCCAGCAGCACCGAGACAGGGAGATCGGGTGAGCAGTTCTTC.

The chain links TRBV12-3 or TRBV12-4 to TRBJ1-1; weak D call: TRBD1 (5 bases). V lost 3 bases, J lost 5 bases, and 10 bases lay in between. This CDR3 has 13 residues. The chain's CDR3 is CASSLARGTEAFF. DNA for the CDR3: TGTGCCAGCAGTTTGGCTCGGGGGACTGAAGCTTTCTTT.

In its sample, this clone was seen once. The rearrangement joins TRBV5-5 to TRBJ2-3, with 7 bases identical to TRBD1. Germline V gene lookup returns CDR1 SGHKS and CDR2 YYEKEE (reference sequence). Trimming at V came to 4 bases and at J to 1 base, leaving 9 bases not matched to a gene. There are 16 residues in the CDR3. The CDR3 region has the DNA TGTGCCAGCAGCCTCGGGCGAGGACAGGGCACAGATACGCAGTATTTT. It encodes CASSLGRGQGTDTQYF.

The V and J genes are TRBV5-1 and TRBJ2-1, with TRBD1 as a possible D gene (6 bases). The germline CDR1 and CDR2 sequences are SGHRS and YFSETQ. V was pared by 3 bases and J by 4 bases, with 17 bases between. The CDR3 totals 16 residues. CDR3 in DNA: TGCGCCAGCAGCTCATCAGGGGTCGAGAAGTACAATGAGCAGTTCTTC. Translating it yields CASSSSGVEKYNEQFF.

The rearrangement uses TRBV19 and TRBJ2-2; maybe TRBD2 (5 bases). V dropped 3 bases and J dropped 4 bases, with 15 bases sitting between them. The CDR3 covers 16 residues. The germline V gene encodes CDR1 LNHDA and CDR2 SQIVND (reference sequence). The CDR3 sequence is CASSIDSGLGTGELFF. CDR3 DNA: TGTGCCAGTAGTATTGACTCGGGGTTGGGCACCGGGGAGCTGTTTTTT. The variable domain in full, completed from reference TRBV19 and TRBJ2-2, reads DGGITQSPKYLFRKEGQNVTLSCEQNLNHDAMYWYRQDPGQGLRLIYYSQIVNDFQKGDIAEGYSVSREKKESFPLTVTSAQKNPTAFYLCASSIDSGLGTGELFFGEGSRLTVL.

J is TRBJ2-1 and V is TRBV10-1, with 8 nucleotides matching TRBD2. Germline V gene lookup returns CDR1 WNHNN and CDR2 SYGVQD (reference sequence). The CDR3 loop spans 13 amino acids. The J segment lost 8 bases and the V segment lost 0 bases, leaving 0 bases of the junction unmatched. CDR3 sequence: CASSESGRDEQFF. In DNA, the CDR3 is TGCGCCAGCAGTGAGTCCGGGAGGGATGAGCAGTTCTTC.

This clone turned up a few times. This chain links TRBV5-6 with TRBJ1-5; 9 nucleotides line up with TRBD1. From germline, CDR1 is SGHDT and CDR2 YYEEEE. J gave up 4 bases and V 3 bases, and 5 bases lay outside the gene matches. CDR3 length equals 15 residues. CDR3 nucleotide sequence: TGTGCCAGCAGCTACAGGGGGCGAAGGAATCAGCCCCAGCATTTT. Its translation: CASSYRGRRNQPQHF.

CDR3 protein: CASSPSTANTEAFF. CDR3 DNA: TGTGCCAGCTCACCATCCACAGCGAACACTGAAGCTTTCTTT. This chain uses TRBV18 with TRBJ1-1, with D hard to call. CDR3 size: 14 residues. Germline loops: CDR1 KGHSH, CDR2 LQKENI. V lost 2 bases and J lost 1, with 8 bases in between.

The genes are TRBV6-2 or TRBV6-3 and TRBJ2-2; the match to TRBD1 covers 9 bases. Looked up from germline, CDR1 is MNHEY and CDR2 is SVGEGT. The CDR3 covers 17 residues. V gave up 4 bases and J gave up 4 bases; unmatched junction bases: 10. CDR3 bases: TGTGCCAGCAGTTCTATCTCCGGGACAGGGAGCACCGGGGAGCTGTTTTTT. Its protein product is CASSSISGTGSTGELFF.

The chain joins TRBV15 to TRBJ1-2; tentatively, D is TRBD1 (5 bases). CDR1 is LNHNV and CDR2 is YYDKDF in the germline V gene (reference sequence). The CDR3 runs to 15 residues. The germline V and J ends were trimmed by 0 bases and 7 bases, with 15 bases remaining between them. In DNA, the CDR3 is TGTGCCACCAGCAGAGATCTTGGGGGGATAAGTGGCTACACCTTC. It is translated as CATSRDLGGISGYTF.

The chain uses TRBV7-2 and TRBJ1-6, with 7 bases aligning to TRBD1. J was trimmed by 3 bases and V by 5 bases; bases with no gene match: 16. CDR1 SGHTA and CDR2 FQGNSA come from the germline V gene. This CDR3 contains 19 residues. CDR3 sequence: CASSLGTSGGRGYNSPLHF. CDR3 coding DNA: TGTGCCAGCAGCCTCGGAACCTCAGGGGGTAGAGGCTATAATTCACCCCTCCACTTT. Drawing the rest from reference TRBV7-2 and TRBJ1-6, the complete variable domain is GAGVSQSPSNKVTEKGKDVELRCDPISGHTALYWYRQSLGQGLEFLIYFQGNSAPDKSGLPSDRFSAERTGGSVSTLTIQRTQQEDSAVYLCASSLGTSGGRGYNSPLHFGNGTRLTVT.

DNA of the CDR3: TGTGCCAGCAGCTTAGGTCCACAGGGGGCCGGGGAGCTGTTTTTT. Translation gives CASSLGPQGAGELFF. The V gene is TRBV7-9, the J gene TRBJ2-2; TRBD1 agrees at 8 bases. Looked up from germline, CDR1 is SEHNR and CDR2 is FQNEAQ (reference sequence). V lost 1 base to trimming and J lost 6 bases; unmatched junction nucleotides: 4. This CDR3 region has 15 residues.

This chain uses TRBV19 with TRBJ2-1, with D tentatively TRBD2 (6 bases). CDR3 size: 12 residues. Trimming stripped 6 bases from V and 10 bases from J, with 13 bases between. CDR1 LNHDA and CDR2 SQIVND come from the germline V gene (reference sequence). The CDR3 spells CASRSSVNEQFF. The CDR3 DNA reads TGTGCCAGTAGGTCTAGCGTGAACGAGCAGTTCTTC.

The CDR3 nucleotides are TGTGCCAGTACCCGGGTGTCTGGAAACACCATATATTTT. Protein: CASTRVSGNTIYF. This rearrangement joins TRBV19 to TRBJ1-3; D call uncertain. The germline gives CDR1 LNHDA, CDR2 SQIVND (reference sequence). The CDR3 is 13 amino acids. The ends were cut back, 7 bases at V and 1 base at J, with 8 bases in the middle. The full variable domain, completed using reference TRBV19 and TRBJ1-3, is DGGITQSPKYLFRKEGQNVTLSCEQNLNHDAMYWYRQDPGQGLRLIYYSQIVNDFQKGDIAEGYSVSREKKESFPLTVTSAQKNPTAFYLCASTRVSGNTIYFGEGSWLTVV.

The genes are TRBV4-3 and TRBJ2-3; perhaps TRBD1 as D (5 bases). Trimming cost V 1 base and J 2 bases, with 10 bases left between them. This CDR3 is built from 15 residues. Looked up from germline, CDR1 is LGHNA and CDR2 is YSLEER. CDR3 protein: CASSQVAGSTDTQYF. DNA for the CDR3: TGCGCCAGCAGCCAAGTAGCAGGGTCCACAGATACGCAGTATTTT.

V is TRBV30 and J is TRBJ1-2; D uncertain. The length of the CDR3 is 14 residues. The V gene's germline CDR1 is GTSNPN and CDR2 SVGIG (reference sequence). Deletions cut 0 bases from V and 4 bases from J, with 12 bases between. In DNA form, the CDR3 reads TGTGCCTGGAGTGTTCTACAGCCCATCTATGGCTACACCTTC. It codes for CAWSVLQPIYGYTF.

The chain has TRBV19 and TRBJ2-3; 11 positions match TRBD2. CDR1 is LNHDA and CDR2 is SQIVND in the germline V gene (reference sequence). V lost 6 bases, J lost 3 bases, and 5 bases stayed unmatched. There are 15 residues in the CDR3. The CDR3 region has the DNA TGTGCCAGTAGCACTGGGACTAGCGGTACAGATACGCAGTATTTT. Amino acid sequence: CASSTGTSGTDTQYF.

The J gene is TRBJ2-7, the V gene TRBV7-2, with 8 bases that match TRBD2. The CDR3 covers 16 residues. In germline, CDR1 is SGHTA, CDR2 FQGNSA. The V gene end was trimmed by 7 bases and the J gene end by 0 bases; junction bases not matched to a gene: 11. The CDR3 sequence is CASISVPGLGSYEQYV. CDR3 nucleotide sequence: TGTGCCAGCATCTCAGTCCCGGGACTAGGCTCCTACGAGCAGTACGTC.

The CDR3 DNA sequence: TGTGCCAGCAGCTTAGATGACAGGTTTGGCGGGAGGAAGAGGAATGAGCAGTTCTTC. The encoded protein is CASSLDDRFGGRKRNEQFF. The chain joins TRBV11-3 to TRBJ2-1; TRBD2 aligns across 8 bases. This CDR3 is built from 19 residues. After removal of 0 bases from V and 7 bases from J, the junction contained 17 bases not matched to a gene. The germline CDR1 and CDR2 sequences are SGHNT and YENEEA.

A single count supports this clone. The chain has TRBV7-2 and TRBJ1-4; D uncertain. The CDR3 is 14 residues long. CDR1 and CDR2 from the germline V gene are SGHTA and FQGNSA. V lost 5 bases to trimming and J lost 7 bases, with 14 bases between them. DNA for the CDR3: TGTGCCAGCAGCCCCACAAGTACCTTTGAAAAACTGTTTTTT. This gives the protein CASSPTSTFEKLFF.

The chain has TRBV7-2 and TRBJ2-7; a possible D gene is TRBD2 (6 bases). Germline-derived CDR1 and CDR2 are SGHTA and FQGNSA. This CDR3 contains 13 residues. Between the trimmed V and J ends, which lost 2 bases and 6 bases, there was a span of 11 bases. This chain's CDR3 is CASSLREGGEQYV. The CDR3 bases are TGTGCCAGCAGCTTACGAGAGGGAGGCGAGCAGTACGTC.

This chain joins TRBV14 and TRBJ2-1; 8 nucleotides match TRBD2. With 4 bases clipped from V and 14 bases from J, the junction kept 10 bases outside the gene matches. Germline-derived CDR1 and CDR2 are SGHDN and FVKESK. This CDR3 spans 13 amino acids. In DNA, the CDR3 is TGTGCCAGCAGCCGCGCGGGACTAGGAAGGGAGTTCTTC. Protein product: CASSRAGLGREFF.

This chain links TRBV14 with TRBJ1-5, with D uncertain. The germline V gene encodes CDR1 SGHDN and CDR2 FVKESK. The CDR3 sequence is 13 residues long. Trimming removed 3 bases from V and 3 bases from J, with 6 bases in between. CDR3 region: CASSQSSNQPQHF. CDR3 nucleotide sequence: TGTGCCAGCAGCCAGAGCTCCAATCAGCCCCAGCATTTT.

The chain has TRBV4-1 and TRBJ2-1; no clear D gene. The germline V and J ends were trimmed by 1 base and 1 base, with 11 bases remaining between them. Germline CDR1 MGHRA, CDR2 YSYEKL. This CDR3 has 16 residues. The CDR3 loop reads CASSQVDLVSYNEQFF. CDR3 coding DNA: TGCGCCAGCAGCCAAGTTGACCTAGTTTCCTACAATGAGCAGTTCTTC.